Listed here is a single T cell receptor beta chain. This clonotype was observed a few times. Its specific antigen is unknown. One base away there is no much larger clone; base qualities are not given. Library generation was performed with multiplex PCR. The listed sequencing device is Illumina HiSeq 4000. To build TCR beta libraries, CDR3 regions were amplified by Arm-PCR using iRepertoire HTBI primers. Before sequencing, the PCR products underwent gel purification. On the authors' methods: Gene usage analysis of CDR3 amino acid clonotypes used the 50 to 70 TRBV and 14 to 15 TRBJ segments found across samples. COPE and FqMerger were used to merge the filtered high-quality paired reads into contigs. BLAST was used to align contigs to IMGT TRBV, TRBD and TRBJ reference genes, with CDR3 defined following IMGT. Any clonotype with a frequency above 0.1% was counted as a highly expanded clone. Shannon entropy served as the measure of repertoire diversity, while the Gini coefficient captured V-J evenness. Public clonotypes were defined as clonotypes shared by more than one individual. TCRdb passed the public sequencing reads through fastp at Q25 and MiXCR, retaining productive beta sequences. CDR3 protein sequences are deduplicated, and each keeps its most common genes and DNA. The V and J calls reflect TCRdb's pipeline rather than the authors' work. Recorded for this sample are hundreds of thousands of distinct CDR3 sequences; roughly 16% of them occurred a single time. Around a sixth of the sample comes from the top ten.

This specimen comes from a study of regulatory T cells in long-lasting Graves disease (TCRdb year 2021). Some background on the complete study: Antithyroid drugs had been taken for less than 3 months by newly diagnosed Graves' disease patients. Patients with persistent Graves' disease were compared with patients with newly diagnosed Graves' disease using TCR sequencing and RNA sequencing of peripheral blood. The study was conducted in China and was registered as a clinical trial. A total of roughly 33 samples were covered by TCR sequencing, comprising approximately 13 persistent and about 20 newly diagnosed Graves' disease patients.

The germline V gene gives CDR1 as SNHLY and CDR2 as FYNNEI. From the cysteine up to the phenylalanine, the CDR3 has a length of 14 residues. The DNA shown is the 42-base CDR3, in frame from base 1. Germline trimming: 4 bases from V, 4 bases from J; junction bases outside gene matches: 2. Overall results and qualifications from the work: More public clonotypes were shared among persistent patients (roughly 2,900) than among newly diagnosed patients (more than 900). The small sample size was acknowledged by the authors as a limitation that may reduce accuracy. Because the primary lesion, thyroid tissue, could not be accessed, the study looked at peripheral blood alone. Persistent Graves' disease patients showed lower TCR Shannon entropy and fewer highly expanded clones than newly diagnosed patients, suggesting clonal expansion. Persistent disease showed preferential use of TRBV28, TRBJ1-2 and TRBJ2-5, whereas newly diagnosed disease favored TRBV20-1 and TRBJ2-1. Sequencing and analysis were restricted to the TCR beta chain.

Sample time point, as interpreted from the label and publication: newly diagnosed GD, antithyroid drugs for less than 3 months. For both TCR sequencing and RNA sequencing, RNA was extracted from PBMCs in TRIzol. The diagnosis of Graves' disease followed American Thyroid Association guidelines. Recruitment of patients was carried out at an endocrinology department in Xi'an, China. Each patient gave about 9.1 milliliters of peripheral blood, collected in an EDTA anticoagulant tube. Ficoll Paque Plus density gradient separation was used to isolate PBMCs, and no further T cell sorting was done. An Agilent 2100 Bioanalyzer and agarose gel were used to check RNA quality, and a NanoDrop 2000 was used to measure RNA concentration. This sample was also put to use in a study of T cells in Graves' hyperthyroidism and ophthalmopathy. The second study's authors report: Graves' hyperthyroidism was defined as stable when no progression to ophthalmopathy occurred over 18 months of follow-up. Hyperthyroidism patients were newly diagnosed, had a disease duration of under 2 months, and were aged 18 to 65 years. Any patient with an uncontrolled infection, another autoimmune disease, pregnancy or lactation was excluded. Diagnoses were based on clinical symptoms, serum thyroxine and TRAb, thyroid ultrasound and orbital computed tomography. For the first round of RT-PCR on the TCR CDR3, the HTBI primer set was used together with the Qiagen OneStep RT-PCR kit. Most expanded thyroid clonotypes (frequency above 0.001) were also detected in blood, a finding suggesting that blood repertoires may reflect thyroid immune responses. A model built on a 13 V-J signature distinguished ophthalmopathy from stable hyperthyroidism, reaching approximately 89% sensitivity and around 81% specificity in cross-validation and 80%/75% in testing. In validation, progression to ophthalmopathy was predicted by the model with around 71% sensitivity and approximately 78% specificity, a median of about 6.8 months before onset. A discovery cohort of about a hundred patients, roughly 45 with Graves' ophthalmopathy and under 60 with stable Graves' hyperthyroidism, was used to find distinguishing TCR V-J signatures. Prospective prediction of ophthalmopathy was tested in an independent validation cohort of under 20 hyperthyroidism patients and 17 patients who later progressed to ophthalmopathy. The 75 to 100 discovery patients were randomly split 7:3 into training and test sets. Thyroid tissue and blood T-cell repertoires from about six Graves' hyperthyroidism patients were also compared in the study. After sampling, hyperthyroidism patients received methimazole starting at 30 mg daily, and ophthalmopathy patients received high-dose intravenous methylprednisolone. The libraries were constructed in a second round of multiplex PCR and then size-selected and purified. Paired-end sequencing of the libraries was performed with 100 bp reads on an Illumina HiSeq2000. SOAPnuke was used to process the raw data, throwing out any read that contained adapters or uncalled bases, had a mean Phred below 15, or lacked an exact constant-primer or identifier match. High-quality paired reads were merged using COPE v1.2.5, and each unique nucleotide sequence was defined as a clonotype. Clonotypes were aligned to IMGT TRBV, TRBD and TRBJ reference segments using MiTCR v1.1. The analysis was restricted to V-J combinations with a frequency above 0.0001, which together covered approximately 99% of the repertoires. A TCS score was defined as the ratio between F50 (clonal expansion) and ExV (chaos), using BLOSUM62-based TCRdist between CDR3 peptides within each V-J. Welch's t-statistics and random forest reduced roughly 530 V-J features to roughly 13, which were used in a naive Bayes classifier (R e1071). Sample size was not statistically predetermined, and investigators were not blinded to group allocation. TCR Vbeta CDR3 sequencing of approximately 140 peripheral blood samples (under 45 ophthalmopathy, about 74 hyperthyroidism and some 17 progressor patients) is reported in the paper.

The source of this sequence is a woman aged 30 to 39 with Graves disease. Donor details come from another sample of the same person, matched by shared clones. The chain uses TRBV2 and TRBJ1-4; 8 junctional bases match TRBD1. The sample in question was peripheral blood mononuclear cells (PBMCs), obtained at new diagnosis, from a patient treated with antithyroid drugs. The DNA sequence is TGTGCCAGCAGTGGACAGGGGCTTAATGAAAAACTGTTTTTT. Translated, it gives CASSGQGLNEKLFF.